Listed below are T cell receptor beta chains from one sample, sequenced in a study of cytomegalovirus exposure and HLA in healthy donors. Some clones are missing from TCRdb's copy, which holds only in-frame ones; the method was immunoSEQ multiplex PCR. The sample holds roughly 77,000 clones, roughly 9.1% seen once. Sequencing was carried out using PBMCs. The source of these receptors is a man aged 60-69 years in good health and CMV-seropositive. Both conserved end residues are trimmed from each CDR3. The order of the fields is CDR3 length, V gene, J gene, CDR3 protein.

12,TRBV7-9,TRBJ1-4,ASSSQLYNEKLF
13,TRBV6-1,TRBJ1-1,ASTDPLFLNTEAF
12,TRBV13,TRBJ2-5,ASRGQGMQETQY
13,TRBV19,TRBJ1-5,ASSTDRYSNQPQH
15,TRBV4-1,TRBJ2-3,ASSQSPGTGDPDTQY
14,TRBV4-1,TRBJ2-2,ASSRQQTVNTGELF
11,TRBV10-3,TRBJ2-2,ATQTGEHGELF
12,TRBV11-2,TRBJ2-3,ASSYGLALDTQY
10,TRBV30,-,AWSSEFYEQY
12,TRBV28,TRBJ2-1,ASRILGVYNEQF
13,TRBV4-2,TRBJ2-3,ASSQDLGGGNTQY
11,TRBV19,TRBJ1-2,ASSVQRSDGYT
15,TRBV10-3,TRBJ2-3,AIRPSGGDKASDTQY
13,TRBV18,TRBJ1-1,ASSRGQRGAAEAF
14,TRBV9,TRBJ1-1,ASSHATEGANTEAS
11,TRBV2,TRBJ2-7,ASSTDGGYEQY
14,TRBV28,TRBJ1-5,ASSWGQDYSNQPQH
13,TRBV19,TRBJ2-3,ASSIRQTFTDTQY
13,TRBV28,TRBJ2-5,ASSLGPGSQETQY
15,TRBV11-2,TRBJ2-4,ASSFGTGPLDKNIQY
14,TRBV6-4,TRBJ2-1,ASSDSSGVSYNEQF
15,TRBV9,TRBJ2-1,ASSVESSLLLSDEQF
10,TRBV29-1,TRBJ2-3,SVEIQGDTQY
14,TRBV7-8,TRBJ2-1,ASSLGLGPSYNEQF
12,TRBV19,TRBJ1-1,ASSMGDRGTEAF
14,TRBV7-2,TRBJ2-7,ASSLSPGLAGVEQY
15,TRBV5-1,TRBJ2-7,ASTTGTSGRVLGEQY
14,TRBV28,TRBJ1-5,ASSPDRSPSNQPQH
11,TRBV27,TRBJ2-1,ASGYPGVNEQF
14,TRBV6-5,TRBJ2-1,ASSYTETSGSNEQF
12,TRBV10-3,TRBJ2-2,AIPTASNTGELF
14,TRBV9,TRBJ2-7,ASSVEGGDFSYEQY
13,TRBV18,TRBJ1-3,ASSPRPGSGNTIY
14,TRBV6-5,TRBJ2-1,ASSYSTSGGGDEQF
13,TRBV7-3,TRBJ2-3,ASSPGTGAPDTQY
14,TRBV7-3,TRBJ2-3,ASSLGDREEGDTQY
14,TRBV6-4,TRBJ1-2,ASRLSFSGTEGGYT
14,TRBV5-1,TRBJ2-1,ASSLGPQGSYNEQF
11,TRBV27,TRBJ1-2,ASSSSGGYGYT
13,TRBV7-8,TRBJ2-1,ASSPPTSGKREQF
16,TRBV9,TRBJ2-1,ASSVGLAGLSSYNEQF
11,TRBV28,TRBJ2-1,ASSLNRDGEQF
13,TRBV2,TRBJ2-2,ASSELAANTGELF
13,TRBV18,TRBJ2-5,ASSSGGLSQETQY
14,TRBV7-9,TRBJ2-2,ASIGSPTTGTGELF
13,TRBV6-5,TRBJ1-2,ASSYPGQGSYGYT
12,TRBV19,TRBJ2-1,ASSGGQGRDEQF
13,TRBV30,TRBJ2-1,AWSVVSGRAGEQF
12,TRBV1,TRBJ1-5,TSSQKQGGQPQH
10,TRBV5-8,TRBJ2-7,ASSRTGYEQY
14,TRBV4-1,TRBJ2-1,ASSQSGTSVSNEQF
10,TRBV30,TRBJ2-5,AWGGQDGTQY
14,TRBV5-1,TRBJ2-1,ASSLAGDFLQGEQF
13,TRBV7-2,TRBJ2-3,ASSLVSGGADTQY